The 25 T cell receptor beta chains in this list originate from one sample, sequenced in a study of cytomegalovirus exposure and HLA in healthy donors. PCR amplification relied on 60 Vbeta primers (plus 13 Jbeta primers). Only in-frame clones appear in the TCRdb table, and some are missing; sequencing was by immunoSEQ multiplex PCR. The sample has under 150,000 clones; roughly four fifths are singletons. The sample taken for sequencing was PBMCs. The receptors stem from a woman aged 25 to 39 in good health and CMV-seropositive.

This chain links TRBV5-4 with TRBJ2-5; TRBD2 aligns across 14 bases. Trimming took 3 bases from V and 7 from J; bases not matched to a gene: 11. CDR1 and CDR2 from the germline V gene are SGHNT and YYREEE (reference sequence). This CDR3 has 17 amino acids. The CDR3 bases are TGTGCCAGCAGCTCCAGGACTAGCGGGGGGCGCGGGCGGACCCAGTACTTC. This translates into CASSSRTSGGRGRTQYF.

The chain is built from TRBV9 and TRBJ2-2; 8 bases agree with TRBD2. This CDR3 is 16 amino acids long. J gave up 3 bases and V 4 bases, and 8 bases lay outside the gene matches. Germline V gene sequence: CDR1 SGDLS, CDR2 YYNGEE. The CDR3 region is CASSPSGGGDTGELFF. The CDR3 DNA is TGTGCCAGCAGCCCGTCGGGGGGGGGCGACACCGGGGAGCTGTTTTTT. The complete variable domain, with remaining parts taken from reference TRBV9 and TRBJ2-2, reads DSGVTQTPKHLITATGQRVTLRCSPRSGDLSVYWYQQSLDQGLQFLIQYYNGEERAKGNILERFSAQQFPDLHSELNLSSLELGDSALYFCASSPSGGGDTGELFFGEGSRLTVL.

CDR3 DNA: TGTGCCTGGAGTGTACTTAGCGGGGGCGTGCAGTTCTTC. It specifies CAWSVLSGGVQFF. The chain couples TRBV30 to TRBJ2-1, with 9 bases that match TRBD2. Germline CDR1 GTSNPN, CDR2 SVGIG (reference sequence). V dropped 0 bases and J dropped 12; count of bases not matched to a gene: 6. The CDR3 is made up of 13 amino acids.

This clone was detected only a few times. The chain joins TRBV5-1 to TRBJ2-7; 9 bases agree with TRBD2. CDR1 SGHRS and CDR2 YFSETQ come from the germline V gene. The CDR3 runs 13 residues. The junction had 4 bases not matched to a gene; V was cut back by 4 bases and J by 5 bases. The CDR3 region has the DNA TGCGCCAGCAGCCTGCAGCGGGGGGACGAGCAGTACTTC. Amino acids: CASSLQRGDEQYF.

The V and J genes are TRBV6-5 and TRBJ1-2; D gene uncertain. The length of the CDR3 is 15 residues. Trimming took off 0 bases at V and 0 bases at J, with 8 bases between the two ends. Looked up from germline, CDR1 is MNHEY and CDR2 is SVGAGI. For the CDR3, the DNA is TGTGCCAGCAGTTACTCGGCAGGCGCTAACTATGGCTACACCTTC. Its translation: CASSYSAGANYGYTF.

The gene calls are TRBV5-1 and TRBJ2-3, with TRBD2 matching 10 bases. Trimming cost V 4 bases and J 1 base; bases outside gene matches: 9. Germline V gives CDR1 SGHRS, CDR2 YFSETQ. The CDR3 runs to 17 residues. CDR3 nucleotides: TGCGCCAGCAGCAAGTTTTTAGCGGGGGGACGCACAGATACGCAGTATTTT. This gives the protein CASSKFLAGGRTDTQYF.

This sequence joins TRBV4-3 and TRBJ2-3, with 9 nucleotides matching TRBD2. The junction had 5 bases not matched to a gene; V was cut back by 4 bases and J by 6 bases. Germline lookup yields CDR1 LGHNA and CDR2 YSLEER. This CDR3 is 14 amino acids long. The CDR3 coding sequence is TGCGCCAGCAGCCTGGGACTAGCAAAGGATACGCAGTATTTT. This codes for CASSLGLAKDTQYF.

The J gene is TRBJ2-6, the V gene TRBV5-4; D not certain. Per germline, CDR1 SGHNT and CDR2 YYREEE (reference sequence). The CDR3 contains 16 residues. V lost 0 bases and J lost 1, with 8 bases in between. The CDR3 spells CASSLAAGSGANVLTF. CDR3 DNA: TGTGCCAGCAGCTTGGCGGCCGGGTCTGGGGCCAACGTCCTGACTTTC.

The chain employs TRBV5-6 and TRBJ2-1; perhaps TRBD1 as D (6 bases). V lost 2 bases and J 0 bases, leaving 12 bases between the germline ends. Germline CDR1 SGHDT, CDR2 YYEEEE. The CDR3 contains 16 residues. The CDR3 region has the DNA TGTGCCAGCAGCTTCAATACAGGGAACTCCTACAATGAGCAGTTCTTC. It encodes CASSFNTGNSYNEQFF.

The rearrangement joins TRBV6-4 to TRBJ2-2; D is ambiguous. CDR1 is MRHNA and CDR2 is SNTAGT in the germline V gene. The CDR3 length is 15 residues. The V gene lost 3 bases and the J gene lost 2 bases, with 10 bases spanning the gap. Written as DNA, the CDR3 is TGTGCCAGCAGTGAAACTACTACTAACACCGGGGAGCTGTTTTTT. Encoded protein: CASSETTTNTGELFF.

The genes are TRBV7-9 and TRBJ2-5; D is possibly TRBD1 (5 bases). Between the trimmed V and J ends, which lost 5 bases and 2 bases, there was a span of 9 bases. Germline lookup yields CDR1 SEHNR and CDR2 FQNEAQ (reference sequence). The CDR3 is made up of 13 amino acids. Here the CDR3 DNA reads TGTGCCAGCAGCACTTACAGGCAAGAGACCCAGTACTTC. It translates to CASSTYRQETQYF.

This clone appeared once. This rearrangement joins TRBV28 to TRBJ1-2; no reliable D call. The CDR3 length is 11 residues. Trimming pared 1 base from V and 7 bases from J, leaving 4 bases between. Germline V lookup: CDR1 MDHEN, CDR2 SYDVKM. The CDR3 protein is CASSLSVGYTF. In nucleotides, the CDR3 is TGTGCCAGCAGTTTATCAGTTGGCTACACCTTC.

The J gene is TRBJ1-1, the V gene TRBV6-1; possibly TRBD1 for D (5 bases). Trimming removed 5 bases from V and 9 bases from J, with 13 bases in between. Germline CDR1 is MNHNS and CDR2 is SASEGT. The CDR3 runs 12 residues. The CDR3 here is CASSPRGRKAFF. The CDR3 DNA reads as TGTGCCAGCAGTCCTCGGGGGAGGAAAGCTTTCTTT.

This clone has just one count. Here the CDR3 reads CASTRTGTAYEQYF. The CDR3 DNA reads as TGTGCCAGCACCCGCACCGGGACAGCCTACGAGCAGTACTTC. The chain joins TRBV6-5 to TRBJ2-7, with 7 bases lining up with TRBD1. CDR1 is MNHEY and CDR2 is SVGAGI in the germline V gene. The CDR3 is 14 residues long. Trimming at V came to 7 bases and at J to 2 bases, leaving 8 bases not matched to a gene.

The rearrangement links TRBV9 to TRBJ2-3, with 10 positions matching TRBD2. The CDR3 has 16 amino acids. Germline trimming cut 1 base from V and 5 bases from J; bases unmatched to any gene: 7. Germline assignment: CDR1 SGDLS and CDR2 YYNGEE. The CDR3 nucleotides are TGTGCCAGCAGCGTACGGAGCGGGGGGGCGGAAGATACGCAGTATTTT. As protein: CASSVRSGGAEDTQYF.

This chain uses TRBV7-3 with TRBJ2-6; D call uncertain. Trimming took 8 bases from V and 2 from J, leaving 7 bases between them. Germline CDR1 SGHTA, CDR2 FQGTGA. CDR3 size: 13 residues. The CDR3 DNA sequence: TGTGCCAGCGGCCTCCCTGGGGCCAACGTCCTGACTTTC. Translating gives CASGLPGANVLTF.

The rearrangement joins TRBV7-9 to TRBJ1-5; D is unclear. The CDR3 totals 14 residues. V lost 5 bases to trimming and J lost 7 bases, with 15 bases between them. Germline V CDR1 and CDR2: SEHNR, FQNEAQ (reference sequence). In DNA form, the CDR3 reads TGTGCCAGCAGCCATGACACGGTTCTGCAGCCCCAGCATTTT. Its protein is CASSHDTVLQPQHF.

The chain links TRBV4-3 to TRBJ2-1; TRBD1 might be the D (6 bases). Germline-derived CDR1 and CDR2 are LGHNA and YSLEER. Between the trimmed V and J ends, which lost 4 bases and 9 bases, there was a span of 16 bases. This CDR3 region has 14 residues. CDR3 DNA: TGCGCCAGCAGCCTTGGTTACCCCAGGGGTGAGCAGTTCTTC. Translation: CASSLGYPRGEQFF.

Of note for this clone: Sequence at one end of the junction differs from germline and may be a read error. The chain links TRBV6-5 to TRBJ2-3; the D gene is possibly TRBD2 (6 bases). Germline V gene lookup returns CDR1 MNHEY and CDR2 SVGAGI. The CDR3 is made up of 14 amino acids. The CDR3 DNA reads as TGTGCCAACAGTGCGGGGACTAGCACAGATACGCAGTATTTT. This encodes CANSAGTSTDTQYF.

This clone was found a few times. The CDR3 is CASTDSGGPSLFF. The CDR3 nucleotides read TGTGCCAGTACTGACAGCGGGGGGCCCTCTTTGTTCTTC. The V and J genes are TRBV19 and TRBJ2-1; 9 nucleotides line up with TRBD2. Germline V gene lookup returns CDR1 LNHDA and CDR2 SQIVND (reference sequence). The CDR3 has 13 amino acids. The V and J ends lost 7 bases and 15 bases, in that order; junction bases with no gene match: 13. Looking up the rest from reference TRBV19 and TRBJ2-1 gives the full variable domain: DGGITQSPKYLFRKEGQNVTLSCEQNLNHDAMYWYRQDPGQGLRLIYYSQIVNDFQKGDIAEGYSVSREKKESFPLTVTSAQKNPTAFYLCASTDSGGPSLFFGPGTRLTVL.

This clone occurred a few times. This chain connects TRBV6-5 to TRBJ2-5; TRBD2 is a possible D gene (6 bases). V lost 2 bases to trimming and J lost 14 bases, with 15 bases between them. Germline V CDR1 and CDR2: MNHEY, SVGAGI. CDR3 length: 12 residues. The CDR3 protein is CASSYAGTRLYF. The DNA of the CDR3 is TGTGCCAGCAGTTACGCCGGGACTCGCCTTTACTTC.

J is TRBJ1-6 and V is TRBV4-1; D is possibly TRBD1 (6 bases). Germline CDR1 is MGHRA and CDR2 is YSYEKL. V was cut by 1 base and J by 9 bases, with 10 bases left in between. The CDR3 has 14 residues. As DNA, the CDR3 is TGCGCCAGCAGCCAAGGCCAACAGGGTTCACCCCTCCACTTT. Its protein is CASSQGQQGSPLHF.

The chain is built from TRBV5-4 and TRBJ2-5; the D gene is possibly TRBD2 (7 bases). Looked up from germline, CDR1 is SGHNT and CDR2 is YYREEE (reference sequence). CDR3 length: 15 amino acids. The ends were cut back, 0 bases at V and 5 bases at J, with 14 bases in the middle. The CDR3 bases are TGTGCCAGCAGCTTGGGGGGGGGCAGGGGTGAGACCCAGTACTTC. Translated, it gives CASSLGGGRGETQYF.

The V call is TRBV28, the J call TRBJ2-7, with no clear D. Germline V gives CDR1 MDHEN, CDR2 SYDVKM. The CDR3 is 15 amino acids. V lost 5 bases and J lost 0, with 14 bases in between. CDR3 residues: CASSTLLRSSYEQYF. In DNA, the CDR3 is TGTGCCAGCAGTACCTTACTGCGTAGCTCCTACGAGCAGTACTTC. Based on the CDR3 plus reference TRBV28 and TRBJ2-7, the full variable domain is DVKVTQSSRYLVKRTGEKVFLECVQDMDHENMFWYRQDPGLGLRLIYFSYDVKMKEKGDIPEGYSVSREKKERFSLILESASTNQTSMYLCASSTLLRSSYEQYFGPGTRLTVT.

This sequence joins TRBV19 and TRBJ1-2; 8 nucleotides match TRBD1. With V trimmed by 8 bases and J by 1 base, 9 bases remained unmatched. The CDR3 totals 15 residues. CDR1 and CDR2 from the germline V gene are LNHDA and SQIVND (reference sequence). CDR3 coding DNA: TGTGCCAGTGACGACAGGGGAGATGGTAACTATGGCTACACCTTC. Translating it yields CASDDRGDGNYGYTF.